The 2 T cell receptor beta chains below were found in one sample sequenced in a study of T-cell memory formation after mild COVID-19. TCRdb ran MiXCR on the 5' RACE reads and lists one entry per CDR3 protein. The data show 200,000 to 300,000 distinct CDR3 sequences, roughly a sixth seen once. Sequenced sample: PBMCs or a T cell subset sorted from them (not recorded which). The receptors derive from a man between 18 and 35 years old who had mild COVID-19 (a few samples of this study predate the infection). Cell type and time point are not known.

This clonotype has ten or more counts. V is TRBV6-5 and J is TRBJ2-1; 7 nucleotides line up with TRBD1. Germline-derived CDR1 and CDR2 are MNHEY and SVGAGI. CDR3 size: 15 residues. The ends lost 0 bases at V and 4 bases at J; junction bases unmatched: 3. The CDR3 nucleotides read TGTGCCAGCAGTTACTCGGGACAGACTTACAATGAGCAGTTCTTC. Protein product: CASSYSGQTYNEQFF.

The rearrangement joins TRBV5-1 to TRBJ2-2; 10 bases agree with TRBD1. Germline V gene data show CDR1 as SGHRS and CDR2 as YFSETQ. CDR3 length equals 14 residues. With V trimmed by 4 bases and J by 6 bases, 3 bases remained unmatched. CDR3 DNA: TGCGCCAGCAGCCGAGGGACAGGGGCCGGGGAGCTGTTTTTT. It translates to CASSRGTGAGELFF.